This TCR beta chain emerged from a study of human thymus T cells. Study-level results: Overlap was high between thymic repertoires from unrelated individuals, as reported in related research. Thymic and blood repertoires seemed to favor certain V and J genes.

Concerning this clone: Antigen specificity is unknown.

TCRdb's table, derived via immunoSEQ multiplex PCR, lists solely in-frame clones and lacks some. Seen here are under 150,000 clones, around 95% observed once, and the top ten hold under 0.025%. Thymic resections from corrective heart surgery supplied the tissue. Those donating were healthy Finnish infants in corrective surgery for congenital heart defects. The CDR3 runs to 14 residues. The germline gives CDR1 SGHDT, CDR2 YYEEEE. The ends were cut back, 2 bases at V and 6 bases at J, with 14 bases in the middle. Sequenced sample: thymus tissue. V usage is TRBV5-6 and J usage is TRBJ2-5; D might be TRBD2 (7 bases). The sequence came from a boy less than two years old with a congenital heart defect but otherwise immunologically healthy. This CDR3 is CASSFGRGAKTQYF. CDR3 DNA: TGTGCCAGCAGCTTTGGCCGGGGGGCGAAGACCCAGTACTTC. The variable domain in full, completed from reference TRBV5-6 and TRBJ2-5, reads DAGVTQSPTHLIKTRGQQVTLRCSPKSGHDTVSWYQQALGQGPQFIFQYYEEEERQRGNFPDRFSGHQFPNYSSELNVNALLLGDSALYLCASSFGRGAKTQYFGPGTRLLVL.